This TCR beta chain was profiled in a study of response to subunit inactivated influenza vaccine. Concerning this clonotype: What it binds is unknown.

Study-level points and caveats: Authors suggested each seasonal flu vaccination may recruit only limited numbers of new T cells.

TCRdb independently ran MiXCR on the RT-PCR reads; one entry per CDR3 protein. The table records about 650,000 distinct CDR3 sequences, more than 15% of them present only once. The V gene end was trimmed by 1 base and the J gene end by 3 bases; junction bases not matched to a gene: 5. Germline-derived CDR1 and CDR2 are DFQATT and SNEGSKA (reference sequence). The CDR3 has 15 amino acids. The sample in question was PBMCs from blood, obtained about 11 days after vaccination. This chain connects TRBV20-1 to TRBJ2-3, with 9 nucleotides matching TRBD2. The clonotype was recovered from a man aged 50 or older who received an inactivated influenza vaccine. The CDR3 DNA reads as TGCAGTGCTAGAGGTTTGCGGGAGGGGACAGATACGCAGTATTTT. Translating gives CSARGLREGTDTQYF.